The 5 T cell receptor beta chains below all came from one sample that was sequenced in a study of blood T cell repertoires in COVID-19. TCRdb's table, derived via immunoSEQ multiplex PCR, lists solely in-frame clones and lacks some. The repertoire holds approximately 300,000 clones, with 70% to 90% as singletons. The specimen was PBMCs or T cells enriched from blood (not recorded which). The receptors were sampled from a woman aged 18-29 years who had recovered from COVID-19.

The chain's CDR3 is CSASGGRWDTEAFF. The CDR3 coding sequence is TGCAGTGCTAGTGGCGGGAGGTGGGACACTGAAGCTTTCTTT. This chain links TRBV20-1 with TRBJ1-1; unclear D gene. The length of the CDR3 is 14 residues. CDR1 DFQATT and CDR2 SNEGSKA come from the germline V gene (reference sequence). Trimming took 3 bases from V and 3 from J, leaving 14 bases between them.

The chain's CDR3 is CASTFQGAPRGYTF. CDR3 nucleotides: TGTGCCAGCACCTTCCAGGGGGCCCCCCGGGGCTACACCTTC. J is TRBJ1-2 and V is TRBV28, with 8 bases lining up with TRBD1. Germline loops: CDR1 MDHEN, CDR2 SYDVKM. V was pared by 7 bases and J by 8 bases, with 12 bases of the junction left unmatched. There are 14 residues in the CDR3.

The V gene is TRBV9, the J gene TRBJ1-4; D might be TRBD1 (5 bases). Trimming took off 4 bases at V and 4 bases at J, with 11 bases between the two ends. Germline V gene sequence: CDR1 SGDLS, CDR2 YYNGEE. The CDR3 length is 14 residues. The CDR3 loop is CASSHGTDNEKLFF. Here the CDR3 DNA reads TGTGCCAGCAGCCACGGGACTGATAATGAAAAACTGTTTTTT.

The chain links TRBV6-5 to TRBJ1-2; 7 bases fit TRBD1. In germline, CDR1 is MNHEY, CDR2 SVGAGI. CDR3 length: 14 residues. V was pared by 2 bases and J by 0 bases, with 0 bases of the junction left unmatched. CDR3 nucleotide sequence: TGTGCCAGCAGTTACGGGACAGCTAACTATGGCTACACCTTC. This translates into CASSYGTANYGYTF.

V usage is TRBV27 and J usage is TRBJ2-7; D is possibly TRBD1 (5 bases). Germline V gives CDR1 MNHEY, CDR2 SMNVEV (reference sequence). The CDR3 contains 14 residues. V was clipped by 6 bases and J by 0 bases, with 12 bases between them. The CDR3 bases are TGTGCCAGCAGGGAGACAGCCCCCTCCTACGAGCAGTACTTC. Translation: CASRETAPSYEQYF.